The rows below give T cell receptor beta chains drawn from one sample of a study of blood T cell repertoires in COVID-19. The method was immunoSEQ multiplex PCR; TCRdb's version includes in-frame clones alone and lacks a portion of them. The data hold about 200,000 clones, with about 82% observed a single time. Input material: PBMCs or T cells enriched from blood (not recorded which). The source is a man between 35 and 55 years old with acute COVID-19. CDR3s leave out the opening cysteine and the closing phenylalanine or tryptophan.

j_call cdr3_length v_call cdr3_aa
TRBJ1-2 15 TRBV4-3 ASSQKILLTGDYGYT
TRBJ1-1 13 TRBV6-5 ASSYSWQGEAEAF
TRBJ2-7 9 TRBV28 ASSRFGEQY
TRBJ2-1 12 TRBV7-9 ASSLAPIPGEQF
TRBJ2-1 12 TRBV24-1 ATSEQADWVGQF
TRBJ2-2 12 TRBV7-8 ASSLSGYTGELF
TRBJ1-1 12 TRBV27 ASNDGTENTEAF
TRBJ2-2 13 TRBV2 ASAKTGTNTGELF
TRBJ2-2 14 TRBV7-9 ASSPAGGFVGGELF
TRBJ2-1 12 TRBV29-1 SVDRAGAYNEQF
TRBJ2-7 13 TRBV11-1 ASSLQGGIIFEQY
TRBJ2-1 14 TRBV7-2 ASTDPGTSGRGEQF
TRBJ1-1 12 TRBV5-6 ASSPGQGGLEAF
TRBJ2-5 12 TRBV28 ASSGGTVQETQY
TRBJ2-3 15 TRBV5-1 ASSPGLGAPSGDTQY
TRBJ2-2 14 TRBV12-5 ASGLGRSRDTGELF
TRBJ2-7 12 TRBV2 ASSELGFGMEQY
TRBJ1-6 12 TRBV5-4 ASSLATGGSPLH
TRBJ2-7 12 TRBV7-2 ASSLSQGAGEQY
TRBJ2-4 12 TRBV29-1 SVEEWSSGNIQY
TRBJ1-5 13 TRBV7-2 ASPVGPYSNQPQH
TRBJ2-3 14 TRBV24-1 ATSAMSGGTGYTQY
TRBJ2-1 13 TRBV5-1 ASSLDSGRVREQF
TRBJ2-2 14 TRBV28 ASSLGGRAGTGELF
TRBJ2-1 12 TRBV19 ASSLGSTGNEQF
TRBJ1-5 12 TRBV6-5 ASGPSTGPRPQH
TRBJ2-1 16 TRBV28 ASSSKDPLEYFFNEQF
TRBJ2-7 13 TRBV10-3 AISESKDRHYEQY
TRBJ1-5 15 TRBV27 ASSHTTRGYSNQPQH
TRBJ2-1 15 TRBV4-3 ASSQDLPGQVYNEQF
TRBJ1-2 12 TRBV25-1 ASSDAGEDYGYT
TRBJ2-4 12 TRBV5-1 ASSLVGQGNIQY
TRBJ2-6 13 TRBV6-5 ASQRGLSGANVLT
TRBJ1-1 12 TRBV19 ASSPQSRNTEAF
TRBJ2-6 13 TRBV19 ASTRQAFGANVLT
TRBJ2-3 12 TRBV30 AWSNLAATDTQY
TRBJ1-5 13 TRBV6-5 ASSYDGGENQPQH
TRBJ2-7 13 TRBV6-5 ASSYQGAMNYEQY
TRBJ1-3 13 TRBV30 AWSAQGLTGNTIY
TRBJ1-5 14 TRBV2 ASSSGTGGWGQPQH
TRBJ2-2 11 TRBV29-1 SCSGGVTGELF
TRBJ2-7 12 TRBV5-1 ASSLRTSTHEQY
TRBJ1-4 13 TRBV5-5 ASSPWDSTRVKLF
TRBJ2-3 17 TRBV7-9 ASSPVGLAGVGSTDTQY
TRBJ2-2 10 TRBV11-2 ASSSPPGELF
TRBJ1-5 14 TRBV6-2/TRBV6-3 ASSRDRVERNQPQH
TRBJ1-2 14 TRBV5-8 ASSLAGGGGRDGYT